The sequence of this T cell receptor beta chain was determined in a study of cytomegalovirus exposure and HLA in healthy donors. Trimming removed 0 bases from V and 5 bases from J, with 17 bases in between. The CDR3 contains 16 residues. Germline V gives CDR1 SGHRS, CDR2 YFSETQ. Sequencing used immunoSEQ multiplex PCR; TCRdb keeps in-frame clones, though not all of them. The sample has around 160,000 clones; 88% are singletons. An approximately 130-subject validation cohort, separate from the 666-subject first cohort, supplied the donors. Study results and caveats: It was about 180 TCR beta chains that were listed as cytomegalovirus-associated. For most TCR sequences rarity was the rule, although some public TCRs occurred in many donors.

Concerning this clone itself: Its antigen remains unidentified.

Sequenced input: PBMCs. V is TRBV5-1 and J is TRBJ2-5; tentatively, D is TRBD1 (5 bases). This sequence was found in a man aged 18 to 30 in good health and CMV-seronegative. The DNA for the CDR3 is TGCGCCAGCAGCTTGGGCCCAGGGCCCGTCGAGGAGACCCAGTACTTC. This translates into CASSLGPGPVEETQYF.